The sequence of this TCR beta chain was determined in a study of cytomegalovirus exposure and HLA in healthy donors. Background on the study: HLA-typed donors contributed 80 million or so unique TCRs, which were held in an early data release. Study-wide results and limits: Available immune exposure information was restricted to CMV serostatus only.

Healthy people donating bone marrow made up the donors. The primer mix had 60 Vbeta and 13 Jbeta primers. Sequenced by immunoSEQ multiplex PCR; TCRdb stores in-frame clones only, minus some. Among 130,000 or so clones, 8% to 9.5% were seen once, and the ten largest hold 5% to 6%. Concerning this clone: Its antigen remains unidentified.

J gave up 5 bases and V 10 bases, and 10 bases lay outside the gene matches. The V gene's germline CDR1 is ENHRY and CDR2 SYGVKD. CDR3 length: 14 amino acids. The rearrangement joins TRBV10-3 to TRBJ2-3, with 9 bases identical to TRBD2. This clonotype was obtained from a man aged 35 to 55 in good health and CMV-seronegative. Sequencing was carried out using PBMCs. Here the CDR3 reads CATGPAGGQDTQYF. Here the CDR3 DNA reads TGTGCCACCGGCCCTGCGGGGGGGCAAGATACGCAGTATTTT.